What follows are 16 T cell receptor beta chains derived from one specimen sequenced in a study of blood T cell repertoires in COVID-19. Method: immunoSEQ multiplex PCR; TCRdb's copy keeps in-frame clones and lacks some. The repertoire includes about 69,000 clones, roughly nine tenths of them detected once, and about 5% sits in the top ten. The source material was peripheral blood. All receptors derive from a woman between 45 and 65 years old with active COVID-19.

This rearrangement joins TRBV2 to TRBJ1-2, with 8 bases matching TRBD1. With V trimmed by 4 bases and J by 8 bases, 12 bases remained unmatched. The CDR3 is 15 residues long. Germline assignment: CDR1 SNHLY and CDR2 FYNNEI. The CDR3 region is CASSAGQGLPYGYTF. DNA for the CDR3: TGTGCCAGCAGTGCCGGACAGGGCCTTCCCTACGGCTACACCTTC.

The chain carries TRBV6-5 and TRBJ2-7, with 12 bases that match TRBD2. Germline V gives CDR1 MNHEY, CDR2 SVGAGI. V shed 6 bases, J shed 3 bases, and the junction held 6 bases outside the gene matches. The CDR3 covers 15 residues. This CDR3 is CASRLAGGPNYEQYF. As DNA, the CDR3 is TGTGCCAGCAGGCTAGCGGGAGGGCCCAACTACGAGCAGTACTTC.

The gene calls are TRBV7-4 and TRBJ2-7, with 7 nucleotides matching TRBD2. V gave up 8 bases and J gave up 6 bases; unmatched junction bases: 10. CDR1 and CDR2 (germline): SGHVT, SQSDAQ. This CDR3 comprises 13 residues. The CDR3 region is CASVKRDPGEQYF. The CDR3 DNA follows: TGTGCCAGCGTGAAGCGGGATCCAGGCGAGCAGTACTTC. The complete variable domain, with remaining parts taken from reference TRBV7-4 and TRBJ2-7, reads GAGVSQSPRYKVAKRGRDVALRCDSISGHVTLYWYRQTLGQGSEVLTYSQSDAQRDKSGRPSGRFSAERPERSVSTLKIQRTEQGDSAVYLCASVKRDPGEQYFGPGTRLTVT.

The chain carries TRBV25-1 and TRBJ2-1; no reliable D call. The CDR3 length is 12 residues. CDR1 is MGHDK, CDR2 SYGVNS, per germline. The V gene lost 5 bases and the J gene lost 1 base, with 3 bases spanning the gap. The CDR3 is CASSQSYNEQFF. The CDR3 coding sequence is TGTGCCAGCAGTCAATCCTACAATGAGCAGTTCTTC.

CDR3 DNA: TGTGCCAGCCAGGGGGCGTACGAGCAGTACTTC. This encodes CASQGAYEQYF. The genes are TRBV19 and TRBJ2-7, with TRBD1 identical over 8 bases. J was trimmed by 4 bases and V by 9 bases; bases with no gene match: 2. This CDR3 spans 11 amino acids. CDR1 is LNHDA, CDR2 SQIVND, per germline (reference sequence).

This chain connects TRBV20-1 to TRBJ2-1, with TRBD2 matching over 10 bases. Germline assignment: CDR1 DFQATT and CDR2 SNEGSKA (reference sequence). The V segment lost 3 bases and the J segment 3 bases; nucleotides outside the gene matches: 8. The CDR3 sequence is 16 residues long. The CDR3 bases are TGCAGTGCTAGTGTTCTAGCGGGAGCGCACTACAATGAGCAGTTCTTC. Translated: CSASVLAGAHYNEQFF.

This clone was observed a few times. The CDR3 region has the DNA TGTGCCAGCACCCAGGGGAGAAGCTCCTACGAGCAGTACTTC. It translates to CASTQGRSSYEQYF. V is TRBV3-1 (or the pseudogene TRBV3-2) and J is TRBJ2-7, with a possible D match to TRBD1 (6 bases). The CDR3 contains 14 residues. Germline CDR1 and CDR2: LGHDT and YNNKEL (reference sequence). The V end was cut by 7 bases, the J end by 0 bases, with 13 bases between.

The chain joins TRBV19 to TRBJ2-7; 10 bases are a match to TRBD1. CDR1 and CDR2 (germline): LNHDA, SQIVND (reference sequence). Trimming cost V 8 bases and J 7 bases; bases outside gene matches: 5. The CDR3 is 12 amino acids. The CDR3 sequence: CASRQGAEEQYF. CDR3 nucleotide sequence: TGTGCCAGTCGACAGGGGGCGGAGGAGCAGTACTTC. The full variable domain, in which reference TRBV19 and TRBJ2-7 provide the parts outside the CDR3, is DGGITQSPKYLFRKEGQNVTLSCEQNLNHDAMYWYRQDPGQGLRLIYYSQIVNDFQKGDIAEGYSVSREKKESFPLTVTSAQKNPTAFYLCASRQGAEEQYFGPGTRLTVT.

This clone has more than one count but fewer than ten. The CDR3 DNA reads TGTGCCAGCAGCTTGCGAGCGTTCGCAGATACGCAGTATTTT. Translating gives CASSLRAFADTQYF. V and J are TRBV5-8 and TRBJ2-3; D is ambiguous. CDR3 size: 14 residues. Germline CDR1 SGHTS, CDR2 YDEGEE. Trimming removed 1 base at V and 4 bases at J, with 10 bases between.

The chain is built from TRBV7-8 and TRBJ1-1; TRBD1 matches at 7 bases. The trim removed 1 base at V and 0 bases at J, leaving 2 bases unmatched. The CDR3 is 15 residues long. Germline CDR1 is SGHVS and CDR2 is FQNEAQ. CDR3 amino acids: CASSLGGQLNTEAFF. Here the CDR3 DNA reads TGTGCCAGCAGCTTAGGGGGACAGTTGAACACTGAAGCTTTCTTT.

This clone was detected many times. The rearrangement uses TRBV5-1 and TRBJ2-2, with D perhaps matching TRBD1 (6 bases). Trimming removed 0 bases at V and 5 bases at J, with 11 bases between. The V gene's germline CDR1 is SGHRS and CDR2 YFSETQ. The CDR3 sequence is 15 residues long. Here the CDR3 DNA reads TGCGCCAGCAGCTTGGCTGCAGGGGCAACCGGGGAGCTGTTTTTT. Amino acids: CASSLAAGATGELFF.

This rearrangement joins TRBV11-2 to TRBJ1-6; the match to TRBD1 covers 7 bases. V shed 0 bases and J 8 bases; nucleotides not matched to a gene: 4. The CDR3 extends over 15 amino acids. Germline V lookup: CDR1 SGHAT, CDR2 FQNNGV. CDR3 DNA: TGTGCCAGCAGCTTAGACGACAGGGAAGATTCACCCCTCCACTTT. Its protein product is CASSLDDREDSPLHF. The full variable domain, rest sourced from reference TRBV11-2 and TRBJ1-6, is EAGVAQSPRYKIIEKRQSVAFWCNPISGHATLYWYQQILGQGPKLLIQFQNNGVVDDSQLPKDRFSAERLKGVDSTLKIQPAKLEDSAVYLCASSLDDREDSPLHFGNGTRLTVT.

The CDR3 protein is CASRLRSPPPTDRNRAYEQYF. DNA of the CDR3: TGCGCCAGCAGGCTTCGATCCCCCCCGCCGACAGACCGGAACAGAGCCTACGAGCAGTACTTC. This chain uses TRBV5-1 with TRBJ2-7, with a tentative D call TRBD1 (5 bases). Germline V CDR1 and CDR2: SGHRS, YFSETQ. The CDR3 runs 21 residues. Trimming took 5 bases from V and 2 from J, leaving 35 bases between them. The variable domain in full, completed from reference TRBV5-1 and TRBJ2-7, reads KAGVTQTPRYLIKTRGQQVTLSCSPISGHRSVSWYQQTPGQGLQFLFEYFSETQRNKGNFPGRFSGRQFSNSRSEMNVSTLELGDSALYLCASRLRSPPPTDRNRAYEQYFGPGTRLTVT.

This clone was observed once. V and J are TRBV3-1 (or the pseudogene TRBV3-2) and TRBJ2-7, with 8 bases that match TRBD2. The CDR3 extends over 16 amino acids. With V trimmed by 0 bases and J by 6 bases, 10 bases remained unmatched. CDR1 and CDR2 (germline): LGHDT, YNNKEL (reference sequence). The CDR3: CASSQDPAGGLGEQYF. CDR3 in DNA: TGTGCCAGCAGCCAAGACCCCGCGGGAGGACTAGGCGAGCAGTACTTC.

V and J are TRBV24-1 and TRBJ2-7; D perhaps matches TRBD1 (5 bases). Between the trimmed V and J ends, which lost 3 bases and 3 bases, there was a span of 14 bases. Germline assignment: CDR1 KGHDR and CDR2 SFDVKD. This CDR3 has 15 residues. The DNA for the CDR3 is TGTGCCACCAGTGATGGAAGGGGAAAGTTCTACGAGCAGTACTTC. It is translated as CATSDGRGKFYEQYF.

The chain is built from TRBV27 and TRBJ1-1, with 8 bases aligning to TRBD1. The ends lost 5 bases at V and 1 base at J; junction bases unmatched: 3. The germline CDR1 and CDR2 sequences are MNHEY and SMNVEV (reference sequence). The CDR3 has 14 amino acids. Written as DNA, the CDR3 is TGTGCCAGCAGTGAAGGGACAGGGAACACTGAAGCTTTCTTT. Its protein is CASSEGTGNTEAFF.